Sequencing of this T cell receptor (beta chain) was carried out in a study of tumor-infiltrating lymphocytes in oesophageal squamous cell carcinoma. This CDR3 contains 15 residues. Trimming removed 5 bases from V and 0 bases from J, with 12 bases in between. Germline lookup yields CDR1 SGHVS and CDR2 FQNEAQ. TCRdb ran MiXCR on the PCR reads and lists one entry per CDR3 protein. The data show approximately 10,000 distinct CDR3 sequences, about 50% seen once. This clonotype was observed many times. The sequencing input was esophageal tumor tissue. This sequence joins TRBV7-8 and TRBJ2-3; possibly TRBD1 for D (6 bases). This sequence originates from a female donor with esophageal squamous cell carcinoma. CDR3 in amino acids: CASSRTVLSTDTQYF. Written as DNA, the CDR3 is TGTGCCAGCAGCCGGACAGTCTTGAGCACAGATACGCAGTATTTT.